These 10 T cell receptor beta chains were sequenced from one sample in a study of control samples from healthy donors and cancer patients. The table came from immunoSEQ multiplex PCR; TCRdb's copy has only in-frame clones and leaves some out. The sample contains 50,000 or so clones, roughly 96% of which appear only once. The sample was blood. The source of these receptors is a man between 25 and 39 years old in good health.

The chain uses TRBV9 and TRBJ1-6; 11 bases match TRBD1. Per the germline V gene, CDR1 is SGDLS and CDR2 is YYNGEE. The CDR3 is 17 residues long. V was pared by 0 bases and J by 6 bases, with 5 bases of the junction left unmatched. CDR3 in amino acids: CASSVGTGGLGNSPLHF. The CDR3 coding sequence is TGTGCCAGCAGCGTAGGGACAGGGGGCTTGGGTAATTCACCCCTCCACTTT.

V and J are TRBV28 and TRBJ2-7, with TRBD2 identical over 11 bases. Per germline, CDR1 MDHEN and CDR2 SYDVKM. The CDR3 length is 14 residues. V gave up 3 bases and J gave up 5 bases; unmatched junction bases: 3. Here the CDR3 DNA reads TGTGCCAGCAGTTTGACTAGCGGGACGGACGAGCAGTACTTC. Its translation: CASSLTSGTDEQYF.

The table lists this clone with a count of one. The CDR3 region has the DNA TGTGCCAGTAGTATCGCAGGGGCGGCCGGGGAGCTGTTTTTT. Amino acids: CASSIAGAAGELFF. This chain joins TRBV19 and TRBJ2-2; TRBD1 might be the D (6 bases). The CDR3 is made up of 14 amino acids. Germline loops: CDR1 LNHDA, CDR2 SQIVND (reference sequence). V dropped 3 bases and J dropped 6 bases, with 11 bases sitting between them.

This clone has a single count. In DNA, the CDR3 is TGTGCCAGCAGTTTAAAGTTTTCACCCCTCCACTTT. Amino acids: CASSLKFSPLHF. This chain uses TRBV27 with TRBJ1-6; the D is unclear. With 2 bases removed from V and 9 bases from J, the gap between germline ends came to 5 bases. Germline CDR1 is MNHEY and CDR2 is SMNVEV (reference sequence). This CDR3 comprises 12 residues.

The chain is built from TRBV11-2 and TRBJ2-5; D may be TRBD1 or TRBD2 (5 bases each). The V end was cut by 1 base, the J end by 5 bases, with 8 bases between. CDR1 and CDR2 from the germline V gene are SGHAT and FQNNGV. CDR3 length equals 13 residues. CDR3 nucleotide sequence: TGTGCCAGCAGCTTAGGGGGGTTTGAGACCCAGTACTTC. Translated: CASSLGGFETQYF.

This rearrangement joins TRBV7-9 to TRBJ1-4; D call uncertain. Germline V gene data show CDR1 as SEHNR and CDR2 as FQNEAQ (reference sequence). Trimming took off 0 bases at V and 2 bases at J, with 7 bases between the two ends. This CDR3 comprises 15 residues. The CDR3 protein is CASSLAGTTNEKLFF. CDR3 nucleotides: TGTGCCAGCAGCTTAGCCGGAACTACTAATGAAAAACTGTTTTTT.

The rearrangement links TRBV7-6 to TRBJ2-5; 15 nucleotides align to TRBD2. The CDR3 length is 15 residues. V trimming: 5 bases; J trimming: 6 bases; junction bases outside the gene matches: 4. Germline-derived CDR1 and CDR2 are SGHVS and FNYEAQ. The CDR3 loop reads CASSTGLAGGKTQYF. The CDR3 nucleotides are TGTGCCAGCAGCACAGGACTAGCGGGAGGGAAGACCCAGTACTTC. Complete variable domain (other parts from reference TRBV7-6 and TRBJ2-5): GAGVSQSPRYKVTKRGQDVALRCDPISGHVSLYWYRQALGQGPEFLTYFNYEAQQDKSGLPNDRFSAERPEGSISTLTIQRTEQRDSAMYRCASSTGLAGGKTQYFGPGTRLLVL.

The chain recombines TRBV7-2 with TRBJ2-1; no clear D. V lost 3 bases to trimming and J lost 7 bases, with 10 bases between them. This CDR3 comprises 13 residues. The V gene's germline CDR1 is SGHTA and CDR2 FQGNSA. This CDR3 is CASSLSHENEQFF. The CDR3 DNA follows: TGTGCCAGCAGCTTGTCCCATGAGAATGAGCAGTTCTTC.

The chain couples TRBV6-6 to TRBJ2-7; D may be TRBD1 (6 bases). This CDR3 is 14 amino acids long. Germline CDR1 is MNHNY and CDR2 is SVGAGI (reference sequence). Trimming left V 5 bases short and J 1 base short, with 12 bases between. The CDR3: CASSEGHLSYEQYF. CDR3 coding DNA: TGTGCCAGCAGTGAGGGACACCTTTCCTACGAGCAGTACTTC.

The rearrangement links TRBV3-1 (or the pseudogene TRBV3-2) to TRBJ1-1; maybe TRBD1 (6 bases). The CDR3 sequence is 14 residues long. The V end lost 4 bases, the J end lost 0 bases, and 9 bases lay between the germline ends. In germline, CDR1 is LGHDT, CDR2 YNNKEL (reference sequence). The CDR3 DNA sequence: TGTGCCAGCAGCCTGGGACATTTGAACACTGAAGCTTTCTTT. It is translated as CASSLGHLNTEAFF.